This T cell receptor beta chain originates from a study of T-cell memory formation after mild COVID-19. On the study more broadly: In these data, TCR clusters were largely donor specific.

V gave up 7 bases and J gave up 0 bases, with 16 bases separating them. This CDR3 is 16 amino acids long. From germline, CDR1 is SGHRS and CDR2 YFSETQ. 5'RACE with constant-segment primers yielded barcoded, UMI-tagged TCR alpha and TCR beta cDNA libraries. TCRdb fed the 5' RACE reads into MiXCR, producing one record per CDR3 protein. The top ten hold approximately 2.8% of the sample, which has about 190,000 distinct CDR3 sequences, approximately 10% seen once. The chain carries TRBV5-1 and TRBJ2-2; D not certain. The TCR sequence derives from a man younger than 35 who had mild COVID-19 (a few samples of this study predate the infection). Cell type and time point are not known. The source material was PBMCs or a T cell subset sorted from them (not recorded which). CDR3 nucleotide sequence: TGCGCCAGCTTTGGCACCGGCTTGGCGAACACCGGGGAGCTGTTTTTT. This translates into CASFGTGLANTGELFF.